A single sample gave rise to the 20 T cell receptor beta chains below, sequenced in a study of post-analysis software for immune sequencing data. Whole-study findings and limits: TRBV5-6, TRBV5-1 and TRBV20-1 belonged to a set of roughly five TRBV segments that were more frequent in patients than controls.

Antigens for these TCRs are unknown. TCR beta cDNA libraries had unique molecular identifiers. TCRdb analysed the PCR reads with MiXCR anew, one entry per CDR3 protein. The table includes roughly 800,000 distinct CDR3 sequences, around 50% detected once. The specimen sequenced was blood. These receptors all stem from a girl aged 10 to 17 with multiple sclerosis.

The chain joins TRBV7-9 to TRBJ2-1; D is perhaps TRBD1 (5 bases). The CDR3 covers 16 residues. V was shortened by 6 bases and J by 4 bases, with 19 bases between the two germline ends. The germline CDR1 and CDR2 sequences are SEHNR and FQNEAQ (reference sequence). CDR3 DNA sequence: TGTGCCAGCAGTTCCACCCCCCCGACAGCGTACAATGAGCAGTTCTTC. It translates to CASSSTPPTAYNEQFF.

The chain uses TRBV29-1 and TRBJ2-4; D may be TRBD1 or TRBD2 (5 bases each). This CDR3 comprises 13 residues. Trimming stripped 8 bases from V and 7 bases from J, with 18 bases between. The germline CDR1 and CDR2 sequences are SQVTM and ANQGSEA. The CDR3 here is CSSFGTGNNIQYF. The CDR3 region has the DNA TGCAGCTCTTTTGGGACCGGGAATAACATTCAGTACTTC.

The V and J genes are TRBV20-1 and TRBJ2-5; 9 bases are a match to TRBD1. The DNA end is more similar to TRBJ2-7, so the J call may be wrong. This CDR3 is built from 13 residues. CDR1 DFQATT and CDR2 SNEGSKA come from the germline V gene (reference sequence). The CDR3 nucleotides are TGCAGTGCTAGACGGACAGGGGAGGGCGAGCAGTACTTC. It encodes CSARRTGEGEQYF.

This clonotype appeared a few times. The chain couples TRBV6-1 to TRBJ1-2, with a tentative D call TRBD1 (5 bases). In germline, CDR1 is MNHNS, CDR2 SASEGT. The CDR3 spans 13 residues. Trimming cost V 1 base and J 6 bases, with 9 bases left between them. CDR3 sequence reads: CASSEVARDGYTF. DNA for the CDR3: TGTGCCAGCAGTGAAGTAGCCAGGGATGGCTACACCTTC.

This chain uses TRBV20-1 with TRBJ2-1, with TRBD1 matching 11 bases. CDR3 length: 14 amino acids. V shed 5 bases and J 6 bases; nucleotides not matched to a gene: 6. From germline, CDR1 is DFQATT and CDR2 SNEGSKA (reference sequence). CDR3 coding DNA: TGCAGTGCTTCCGGGACAGGGGGGAGCAATGAGCAGTTCTTC. Translating gives CSASGTGGSNEQFF.

This sequence joins TRBV15 and TRBJ2-3; no definite D call. Trimming stripped 0 bases from V and 7 bases from J, with 14 bases between. Germline CDR1 LNHNV, CDR2 YYDKDF (reference sequence). This CDR3 has 15 amino acids. The CDR3 loop reads CATSREGRVRNTQYF. CDR3 sequence (DNA): TGTGCCACCAGCAGAGAGGGAAGGGTTAGGAATACGCAGTATTTT.

The rearrangement joins TRBV12-3 or TRBV12-4 to TRBJ2-7; D remains ambiguous. The CDR3 spans 11 residues. Trimming removed 5 bases at V and 6 bases at J, with 8 bases between. The CDR3 sequence is CASSPGPEQYF. In nucleotides, the CDR3 is TGTGCCAGCAGTCCAGGACCCGAGCAGTACTTC.

A single count supports this clonotype. The rearrangement joins TRBV20-1 to TRBJ2-5; D not certain. The J call could be wrong; TRBJ2-7 is a better fit for the DNA end. Germline-derived CDR1 and CDR2 are DFQATT and SNEGSKA (reference sequence). CDR3 length equals 15 residues. CDR3 in amino acids: CSARPPVFRVGEQYF. In DNA, the CDR3 is TGCAGTGCTAGACCTCCAGTTTTTAGGGTAGGCGAGCAGTACTTC.

The chain has TRBV29-1 and TRBJ2-7; tentatively, D is TRBD2 (5 bases). The V gene's germline CDR1 is SQVTM and CDR2 ANQGSEA. This CDR3 is built from 14 residues. V lost 7 bases, J lost 0 bases, and 16 bases lay in between. Here the CDR3 reads CSASVLEGSYEQYF. CDR3 DNA: TGCAGCGCAAGCGTTCTAGAGGGCTCCTACGAGCAGTACTTC.

V usage is TRBV7-9 and J usage is TRBJ1-3; D unresolved. Trimming took 4 bases from V and 4 from J, leaving 14 bases between them. Germline V gives CDR1 SEHNR, CDR2 FQNEAQ (reference sequence). The CDR3 is made up of 15 amino acids. CDR3 DNA sequence: TGTGCCAGCAGCTCCGGCTTCGAGGAGGGAAACACCATATATTTT. Protein product: CASSSGFEEGNTIYF.

The chain carries TRBV29-1 and TRBJ2-2; D uncertain. V was clipped by 3 bases and J by 4 bases, with 9 bases between them. The germline V gene has CDR1 SQVTM and CDR2 ANQGSEA. CDR3 length equals 13 residues. CDR3 DNA: TGCAGCGTTGATACCCCGAGCACCGGGGAGCTGTTTTTT. Translated, it gives CSVDTPSTGELFF.

V gene TRBV6-6 combines with J gene TRBJ2-7, with 10 bases aligning to TRBD2. V dropped 10 bases and J dropped 6; count of bases not matched to a gene: 18. This CDR3 region has 16 residues. Germline V lookup: CDR1 MNHNY, CDR2 SVGAGI (reference sequence). This chain's CDR3 is CAIAGRASGREGEQYF. CDR3 nucleotide sequence: TGTGCCATCGCGGGAAGGGCTAGCGGGAGAGAGGGCGAGCAGTACTTC.

CDR3 DNA sequence: TGTGCCAGCAGTTCCCCGAGCCACGAGCAGTACTTC. It is translated as CASSSPSHEQYF. The chain employs TRBV6-5 and TRBJ2-7, with unresolved D. CDR1 is MNHEY, CDR2 SVGAGI, per germline. The CDR3 sequence is 12 residues long. The V and J ends lost 4 bases and 5 bases respectively, with 9 bases between them.

The CDR3 spells CASSHGTMQFF. The CDR3 DNA follows: TGTGCCAGCAGCCATGGGACTATGCAGTTCTTC. The chain recombines TRBV11-1 with TRBJ2-1; 7 bases map to TRBD2. V was clipped by 5 bases and J by 12 bases; unmatched bases: 4. Germline V gene lookup returns CDR1 SGHAT and CDR2 FQDESV (reference sequence). There are 11 residues in the CDR3.

This chain uses TRBV27 with TRBJ2-7, with D perhaps assigned TRBD1 or TRBD2 (5 bases each). V dropped 5 bases and J dropped 0 bases, with 11 bases sitting between them. The CDR3 is made up of 14 amino acids. Looked up from germline, CDR1 is MNHEY and CDR2 is SMNVEV (reference sequence). The DNA for the CDR3 is TGTGCCAGCAGTCCGATAGGGACCTCCTACGAGCAGTACTTC. Translated, it gives CASSPIGTSYEQYF.

There are a few counts of this clonotype. The chain uses TRBV29-1 and TRBJ2-5; either TRBD1 or TRBD2 may fit D (5 bases each). V was cut by 4 bases and J by 5 bases, with 11 bases left in between. The V gene's germline CDR1 is SQVTM and CDR2 ANQGSEA. CDR3 size: 12 residues. DNA of the CDR3: TGCAGCGTTGGGGGGATAAGCGAGACCCAGTACTTC. The encoded protein is CSVGGISETQYF.

The chain links TRBV7-3 to TRBJ1-2; weak D call: TRBD1 (6 bases). Trimming shortened V by 0 bases and J by 6 bases, and 14 bases separated the two germline ends. The CDR3 sequence is 15 residues long. Looked up from germline, CDR1 is SGHTA and CDR2 is FQGTGA. CDR3 region: CASSLTTGALDGYTF. CDR3 sequence (DNA): TGTGCCAGCAGCTTAACGACGGGGGCTCTCGATGGCTACACCTTC.

This clonotype was observed a few times. CDR3 region: CASSLVGENEQYF. In nucleotides, the CDR3 is TGTGCCAGCAGCTTAGTTGGTGAAAACGAGCAGTACTTC. V usage is TRBV7-9 and J usage is TRBJ2-7; D remains unclear. The germline CDR1 and CDR2 sequences are SEHNR and FQNEAQ (reference sequence). This CDR3 spans 13 amino acids. Trimming took 1 base from V and 5 from J, leaving 9 bases between them.

The V call is TRBV7-8, the J call TRBJ1-1, with 8 bases aligning to TRBD1. The V gene's germline CDR1 is SGHVS and CDR2 FQNEAQ. The junction had 5 bases not matched to a gene; V was cut back by 5 bases and J by 3 bases. CDR3 length: 14 residues. CDR3 sequence reads: CASSLQGVHTEAFF. CDR3 sequence (DNA): TGTGCCAGCAGCCTACAGGGGGTACACACTGAAGCTTTCTTT.

The V and J genes are TRBV7-9 and TRBJ1-4; D ambiguous. There are 13 residues in the CDR3. Germline V gene data show CDR1 as SEHNR and CDR2 as FQNEAQ (reference sequence). Trimming pared 5 bases from V and 5 bases from J, leaving 9 bases between. CDR3 sequence: CASSPLGNEKLFF. The CDR3 DNA is TGTGCCAGCAGCCCCTTGGGGAATGAAAAACTGTTTTTT. The entire variable domain, with the rest obtained from reference TRBV7-9 and TRBJ1-4, is as follows: DTGVSQNPRHKITKRGQNVTFRCDPISEHNRLYWYRQTLGQGPEFLTYFQNEAQLEKSRLLSDRFSAERPKGSFSTLEIQRTEQGDSAMYLCASSPLGNEKLFFGSGTQLSVL.